This T cell receptor (beta chain) was documented in a study of Graves' ophthalmopathy and Graves' hyperthyroidism. From RNA, the CDR3 regions of TCR beta chains were amplified and sequenced. Amplification began with first-round RT-PCR using HTBI primers, then second-round multiplex PCR was performed. One entry per CDR3 protein results from TCRdb running MiXCR on the multiplex PCR reads. The sample has some 350,000 distinct CDR3 sequences; approximately 17% are singletons. This clonotype showed up many times. This CDR3 comprises 15 residues. Germline CDR1 and CDR2: MNHNS and SASEGT. Between the trimmed V and J ends, which lost 5 bases and 6 bases, there was a span of 16 bases.

The sequenced sample consisted of peripheral blood. The chain has TRBV6-1 and TRBJ2-2; possibly TRBD1 for D (5 bases). The TCR was taken from an adult woman with stable Graves' hyperthyroidism. The CDR3 is CASSRAMGRAGELFF. CDR3 coding DNA: TGTGCCAGCAGTCGGGCCATGGGCAGGGCCGGGGAGCTGTTTTTT.